The 13 T cell receptor beta chains in this list originate from one sample, sequenced in a study of blood T cell repertoires in COVID-19. The repertoire was sequenced with immunoSEQ multiplex PCR; TCRdb's copy has only in-frame clones and lacks some. The sample consists of over 200,000 clones, under 90% of them appearing once. Sample: peripheral blood. The origin of the receptors is a woman between 40 and 50 years old with active or convalescent COVID-19.

The J gene is TRBJ1-2, the V gene TRBV29-1; TRBD1 matches 9 bases. Trimming at V came to 1 base and at J to 4 bases, leaving 4 bases not matched to a gene. CDR3 length: 14 amino acids. Germline CDR1 reads SQVTM; CDR2 reads ANQGSEA. CDR3 amino acids: CSVEGGTGLYGYTF. The CDR3 DNA sequence: TGCAGCGTTGAAGGCGGGACAGGGCTCTATGGCTACACCTTC.

The rearrangement uses TRBV7-2 and TRBJ2-7, with no clear D. From germline, CDR1 is SGHTA and CDR2 FQGNSA. The CDR3 runs 14 residues. V was trimmed by 1 base and J by 6 bases, leaving 13 bases between them. Here the CDR3 DNA reads TGTGCCAGCAGCTTAGACAGCATTGGCACCGAGCAGTACTTC. Translation gives CASSLDSIGTEQYF.

The chain links TRBV19 to TRBJ2-7; 14 bases agree with TRBD2. Germline values: CDR1 LNHDA, CDR2 SQIVND (reference sequence). The CDR3 runs to 16 residues. The ends lost 4 bases at V and 1 base at J; junction bases unmatched: 3. CDR3 protein: CASSKGLAGVSYEQYF. DNA of the CDR3: TGTGCCAGTAGTAAGGGACTAGCGGGAGTATCCTACGAGCAGTACTTC.

Notes on this clone: This sample includes further DNA sequences coding for the same CDR3. The chain links TRBV19 to TRBJ2-1; TRBD2 aligns across 12 bases. V was pared by 3 bases and J by 7 bases, with 7 bases of the junction left unmatched. CDR1 LNHDA and CDR2 SQIVND come from the germline V gene (reference sequence). The CDR3 is 16 amino acids. The DNA for the CDR3 is TGTGCCAGTAGTATCCTAGCGGGGGGGCCGGGTAATGAGCAGTTCTTC. The encoded protein is CASSILAGGPGNEQFF.

V and J are TRBV19 and TRBJ1-2; the D gene is possibly TRBD1 (6 bases). Trimming cost V 6 bases and J 4 bases, with 15 bases left between them. The CDR3 is made up of 14 amino acids. The V gene's germline CDR1 is LNHDA and CDR2 SQIVND (reference sequence). This chain's CDR3 is CASRVDSQPYGYTF. CDR3 bases: TGTGCCAGTAGGGTGGACAGCCAACCCTATGGCTACACCTTC.

The chain couples TRBV5-5 to TRBJ2-7; a weak D match, TRBD1 (6 bases). Trimming cost V 4 bases and J 2 bases, with 13 bases left between them. The CDR3 is made up of 14 amino acids. The germline CDR1 and CDR2 sequences are SGHKS and YYEKEE (reference sequence). CDR3 DNA: TGTGCCAGCAGCCCAACCGGGACACCCTACGAGCAGTACTTC. Amino acid sequence: CASSPTGTPYEQYF.

The chain joins TRBV10-3 to TRBJ1-6, with unresolved D. This CDR3 contains 16 residues. Germline assignment: CDR1 ENHRY and CDR2 SYGVKD. V was shortened by 4 bases and J by 6 bases, with 16 bases between the two germline ends. The CDR3, as DNA: TGTGCCATCAGTGTCACGGGAGCATGGACTAATTCACCCCTCCACTTT. This gives the protein CAISVTGAWTNSPLHF.

The rearrangement uses TRBV7-6 and TRBJ1-3, with a tentative D call TRBD1 (5 bases). Deletions cut 1 base from V and 1 base from J, with 11 bases between. The CDR3 totals 16 residues. Germline CDR1 reads SGHVS; CDR2 reads FNYEAQ. The CDR3 reads CASSLVPGESGNTIYF. CDR3 DNA sequence: TGTGCCAGCAGCTTAGTTCCGGGGGAGTCTGGAAACACCATATATTTT.

This chain joins TRBV19 and TRBJ1-1, with 8 positions matching TRBD1. Per germline, CDR1 LNHDA and CDR2 SQIVND (reference sequence). After removal of 9 bases from V and 6 bases from J, the junction contained 6 bases not matched to a gene. The CDR3 length is 12 residues. The CDR3 region is CASLRGLSEAFF. CDR3 coding DNA: TGTGCCAGCCTCAGGGGGCTCTCTGAAGCTTTCTTT.

The chain carries TRBV3-1 (or the pseudogene TRBV3-2) and TRBJ1-6; TRBD1 matches 7 bases. CDR1 is LGHDT, CDR2 YNNKEL, per germline (reference sequence). This CDR3 spans 18 amino acids. V gave up 3 bases and J gave up 5 bases; unmatched junction bases: 13. The CDR3 reads CASSHRTDRREDNSPLHF. The CDR3 DNA is TGTGCCAGCAGCCACCGAACGGACAGGAGGGAGGATAATTCACCCCTCCACTTT.

In this sample, this clone turned up a few times. The chain recombines TRBV15 with TRBJ2-3; 10 bases agree with TRBD2. The CDR3 totals 15 residues. CDR1 is LNHNV, CDR2 YYDKDF, per germline (reference sequence). V lost 6 bases, J lost 1 base, and 4 bases stayed unmatched. CDR3 loop: CATRAGTSGTDTQYF. DNA for the CDR3: TGTGCCACCAGAGCTGGGACTAGCGGCACAGATACGCAGTATTTT.

The CDR3: CASRPGQANTEAFF. The CDR3 nucleotides are TGTGCCAGCAGGCCAGGACAGGCGAACACTGAAGCTTTCTTT. The chain employs TRBV6-5 and TRBJ1-1; 7 nucleotides agree with TRBD1. This CDR3 is 14 amino acids long. From germline, CDR1 is MNHEY and CDR2 SVGAGI. V lost 6 bases to trimming and J lost 1 base; unmatched junction nucleotides: 5.

V is TRBV20-1 and J is TRBJ2-3, with a weak D call TRBD2 (5 bases). The CDR3 runs to 14 residues. Trimming took off 3 bases at V and 3 bases at J, with 13 bases between the two ends. Germline loops: CDR1 DFQATT, CDR2 SNEGSKA (reference sequence). The CDR3 DNA reads TGCAGTGCTAGTCTCGCGGGCTCAACAGATACGCAGTATTTT. Protein sequence: CSASLAGSTDTQYF.